The T cell receptor beta chain described here comes from a study of cytomegalovirus exposure and HLA in healthy donors. Of note for this clone: Its specificity is not known.

13 Jbeta primers and 60 Vbeta primers were used for the PCR. The table came from immunoSEQ multiplex PCR; TCRdb's copy has only in-frame clones and leaves some out. The sample includes over 150,000 clones, 65% to 80% of them seen just once. Study results and caveats: Follow-up analysis later connected one missense variant in DCLRE1C with trimming of TCR beta V- and J-genes. Prior analysis indicated that the majority of TCR beta V segments exhibited productivity approximately 90% or approximately 30% of the time. Rarity held for most TCR sequences, but there were some public TCRs that occurred in many donors.

The receptor was isolated from a woman in her 40s in good health and CMV-seronegative. Material: PBMCs.

The CDR3: CASTHPPGAWEKLFF. The CDR3 nucleotides read TGTGCCAGCACCCATCCCCCAGGGGCATGGGAAAAACTGTTTTTT. J is TRBJ1-4 and V is TRBV5-8; a possible D gene is TRBD1 (6 bases). The CDR3 spans 15 residues. V gave up 6 bases and J gave up 8 bases, with 20 bases separating them. Germline CDR1 is SGHTS and CDR2 is YDEGEE.